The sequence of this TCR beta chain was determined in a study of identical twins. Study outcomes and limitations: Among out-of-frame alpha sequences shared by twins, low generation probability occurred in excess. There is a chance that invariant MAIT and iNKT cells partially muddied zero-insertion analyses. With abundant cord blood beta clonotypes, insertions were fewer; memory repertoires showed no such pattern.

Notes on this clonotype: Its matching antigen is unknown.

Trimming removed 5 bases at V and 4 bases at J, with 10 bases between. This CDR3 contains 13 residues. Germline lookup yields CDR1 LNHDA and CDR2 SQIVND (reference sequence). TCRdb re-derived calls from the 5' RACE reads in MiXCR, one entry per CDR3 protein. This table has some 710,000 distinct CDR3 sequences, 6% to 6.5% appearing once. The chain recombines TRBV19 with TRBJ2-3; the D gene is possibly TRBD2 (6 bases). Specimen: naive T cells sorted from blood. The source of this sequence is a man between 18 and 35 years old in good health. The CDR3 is CASSGRRSDTQYF. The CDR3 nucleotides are TGTGCCAGTAGTGGGAGGAGGTCAGATACGCAGTATTTT.